Presented here are 30 T cell receptor beta chains from one specimen sequenced in a study of T cell repertoires in cytomegalovirus infection. Their antigens are not known. MiXCR, applied by TCRdb to the reads, yields one record per CDR3 protein. The sample lists around 500,000 distinct CDR3 sequences; about two fifths were seen once. Specimen: cultured PBMCs, collected from culture after CMV antigen stimulation. These TCRs come from a human donor in good health (CMV status not recorded). Some clones in this sample may be carry-over from other donors' samples.

The chain couples TRBV7-2 to TRBJ2-2; no clear D gene. The CDR3 totals 15 residues. From germline, CDR1 is SGHTA and CDR2 FQGNSA. Trimming pared 2 bases from V and 1 base from J, leaving 8 bases between. The CDR3, as DNA: TGTGCCAGCAGCTTACTCTCTATGAACACCGGGGAGCTGTTTTTT. It is translated as CASSLLSMNTGELFF.

This clonotype has only a few counts. The CDR3 is CASRDHNSDGYTF. CDR3 nucleotides: TGCGCCAGCAGAGACCATAATTCCGATGGCTACACCTTC. This chain joins TRBV10-2 and TRBJ1-2; D gene unclear. Trimming took 6 bases from V and 6 from J, leaving 14 bases between them. The CDR3 loop spans 13 amino acids. In germline, CDR1 is WSHSY, CDR2 SAAADI.

This clonotype was seen repeatedly, ten times or more. The V and J genes are TRBV12-3 or TRBV12-4 and TRBJ1-1; D call uncertain. The CDR3 extends over 15 amino acids. Between the trimmed V and J ends, which lost 1 base and 4 bases, there was a span of 13 bases. The CDR3 DNA reads as TGTGCCAGCAGTTTAGTTCCCGGTTGGGGCACTGAAGCTTTCTTT. Translation: CASSLVPGWGTEAFF.

V and J are TRBV20-1 and TRBJ1-6, with 8 bases identical to TRBD1. The CDR3 loop spans 14 amino acids. V dropped 4 bases and J dropped 7; count of bases not matched to a gene: 6. CDR1 and CDR2 from the germline V gene are DFQATT and SNEGSKA (reference sequence). The chain's CDR3 is CSANTDRENSPLHF. Written as DNA, the CDR3 is TGCAGTGCTAACACGGACAGGGAAAATTCACCCCTCCACTTT.

This clonotype was counted between two and nine times. The chain is built from TRBV7-2 and TRBJ2-7, with TRBD1 identical over 7 bases. The J segment lost 0 bases and the V segment lost 2 bases, leaving 4 bases of the junction unmatched. The length of the CDR3 is 15 residues. Germline CDR1 SGHTA, CDR2 FQGNSA. The CDR3 loop is CASSLQGTDSYEQYF. Written as DNA, the CDR3 is TGTGCCAGCAGCTTACAGGGGACAGACTCCTACGAGCAGTACTTC.

V gene TRBV7-6 combines with J gene TRBJ2-3, with D perhaps TRBD1 (6 bases). V lost 5 bases to trimming and J lost 5 bases, with 8 bases between them. There are 12 residues in the CDR3. Germline assignment: CDR1 SGHVS and CDR2 FNYEAQ. This CDR3 reads CASSRGGDTQYF. The CDR3 DNA follows: TGTGCCAGCAGCCGAGGGGGAGATACGCAGTATTTT. The whole variable domain, remainder taken from reference TRBV7-6 and TRBJ2-3, is GAGVSQSPRYKVTKRGQDVALRCDPISGHVSLYWYRQALGQGPEFLTYFNYEAQQDKSGLPNDRFSAERPEGSISTLTIQRTEQRDSAMYRCASSRGGDTQYFGPGTRLTVL.

J is TRBJ2-3 and V is TRBV12-3 or TRBV12-4; 10 bases line up with TRBD2. The CDR3 consists of 17 residues. V was pared by 3 bases and J by 1 base, with 7 bases of the junction left unmatched. CDR3 DNA sequence: TGTGCCAGCAGTTTTGGGCTAGCGGGGGTTGGCACAGATACGCAGTATTTT. Amino acids: CASSFGLAGVGTDTQYF.

This chain uses TRBV7-6 with TRBJ1-6, with D possibly matching TRBD1 (6 bases). The CDR3 is made up of 15 amino acids. The germline V and J ends were trimmed by 1 base and 10 bases, with 14 bases remaining between them. Germline CDR1 is SGHVS and CDR2 is FNYEAQ. The CDR3 nucleotides are TGTGCCAGCAGCTTAGACAGGGCGAGGGTCTCACCCCTCCACTTT. Encoded protein: CASSLDRARVSPLHF. The whole variable domain, filled in from reference TRBV7-6 and TRBJ1-6, reads GAGVSQSPRYKVTKRGQDVALRCDPISGHVSLYWYRQALGQGPEFLTYFNYEAQQDKSGLPNDRFSAERPEGSISTLTIQRTEQRDSAMYRCASSLDRARVSPLHFGNGTRLTVT.

The genes are TRBV6-1 and TRBJ2-7; the D is unclear. CDR3 size: 14 residues. Germline assignment: CDR1 MNHNS and CDR2 SASEGT. V shed 1 base and J shed 0 bases, with 7 bases lying between them. The CDR3 DNA is TGTGCCAGCAGTGAAGGGGCGGACTCCTACGAGCAGTACTTC. This sequence encodes CASSEGADSYEQYF.

This chain connects TRBV5-6 to TRBJ2-2; D might be TRBD2 (6 bases). This CDR3 spans 17 amino acids. The germline gives CDR1 SGHDT, CDR2 YYEEEE. Trimming shortened V by 1 base and J by 5 bases, and 18 bases separated the two germline ends. CDR3 DNA: TGTGCCAGCAGCTTGAAAGGGCTAGCGATTGGTACCGGGGAGCTGTTTTTT. Its protein product is CASSLKGLAIGTGELFF.

V and J are TRBV29-1 and TRBJ2-1, with D unresolved. The CDR3 length is 12 residues. The V and J ends lost 8 bases and 6 bases respectively, with 14 bases between them. The V gene's germline CDR1 is SQVTM and CDR2 ANQGSEA. CDR3 in amino acids: CSTEVQSNEQFF. CDR3 DNA: TGCAGCACTGAGGTACAAAGCAATGAGCAGTTCTTC.

This clonotype was counted a single time. The chain couples TRBV7-8 to TRBJ2-2; D call uncertain. The CDR3 sequence is 15 residues long. V was pared by 2 bases and J by 4 bases, with 11 bases between. The germline V gene encodes CDR1 SGHVS and CDR2 FQNEAQ. CDR3 loop: CASSLLLGFTGELFF. For the CDR3, the DNA is TGTGCCAGCAGCTTATTGTTAGGCTTCACCGGGGAGCTGTTTTTT.

This clonotype was counted at least ten times. CDR3 coding DNA: TGTGCCACCTTGCTCGCCTTGGGGGACGAGCAGTACTTC. Its translation: CATLLALGDEQYF. The chain has TRBV7-2 and TRBJ2-7; tentatively, D is TRBD1 or TRBD2 (5 bases each). The ends were cut back, 10 bases at V and 5 bases at J, with 18 bases in the middle. Germline CDR1 and CDR2: SGHTA and FQGNSA. The CDR3 loop spans 13 amino acids.

This clonotype was recorded only once. The V gene is TRBV7-2, the J gene TRBJ2-7; perhaps D is TRBD1 or TRBD2 (5 bases each). Looked up from germline, CDR1 is SGHTA and CDR2 is FQGNSA. This CDR3 spans 18 amino acids. Trimming pared 4 bases from V and 1 base from J, leaving 23 bases between. Written as DNA, the CDR3 is TGTGCCAGCAGCTCCAAACCTCGGGTGGGACGTCCATCCTACGAGCAGTACTTC. Encoded protein: CASSSKPRVGRPSYEQYF.

CDR3 region: CASSLDRTSTDTQYF. In DNA form, the CDR3 reads TGTGCCAGCAGTTTGGACAGAACTAGCACAGATACGCAGTATTTT. This chain joins TRBV12-3 or TRBV12-4 and TRBJ2-3; the D gene is possibly TRBD1 (6 bases). Between the trimmed V and J ends, which lost 3 bases and 0 bases, there was a span of 10 bases. The CDR3 has 15 residues.

The V call is TRBV19, the J call TRBJ1-1; maybe TRBD1 (5 bases). The CDR3 spans 15 residues. The V gene lost 5 bases and the J gene lost 0 bases, with 13 bases spanning the gap. The germline V gene encodes CDR1 LNHDA and CDR2 SQIVND (reference sequence). The CDR3, as DNA: TGTGCCAGTAGTCCCTCAAGACAGATGAACACTGAAGCTTTCTTT. Amino acids: CASSPSRQMNTEAFF.

This clonotype was counted between two and nine times. The chain couples TRBV7-9 to TRBJ1-2, with 7 nucleotides matching TRBD1. Germline CDR1 and CDR2: SEHNR and FQNEAQ (reference sequence). This CDR3 region has 15 residues. The V segment lost 1 base and the J segment 5 bases; nucleotides outside the gene matches: 7. The DNA for the CDR3 is TGTGCCAGCAGCTTAGGAGGGACAGTGATGTATGGCTACACCTTC. Its translation: CASSLGGTVMYGYTF.

The chain combines TRBV11-3 with TRBJ2-3, with D perhaps being TRBD1 or TRBD2 (5 bases each). The CDR3 has 13 amino acids. V was cut by 5 bases and J by 3 bases, with 9 bases left in between. Germline assignment: CDR1 SGHNT and CDR2 YENEEA. DNA of the CDR3: TGTGCCAGCAGCCCGGGACCTACAGATACGCAGTATTTT. It translates to CASSPGPTDTQYF.

This chain joins TRBV27 and TRBJ2-3, with a weak D call TRBD1 (6 bases). The CDR3 has 14 amino acids. V was shortened by 2 bases and J by 2 bases, with 8 bases between the two germline ends. In germline, CDR1 is MNHEY, CDR2 SMNVEV (reference sequence). CDR3 region: CASSLGQPTDTQYF. CDR3 nucleotide sequence: TGTGCCAGCAGTTTAGGACAGCCCACAGATACGCAGTATTTT.

This clonotype was picked up a small number of times. The chain uses TRBV12-3 or TRBV12-4 and TRBJ1-6, with no clear D. The CDR3 extends over 14 amino acids. The V end lost 3 bases, the J end lost 15 bases, and 18 bases lay between the germline ends. CDR3 residues: CASSLAPGAKGLHF. The DNA for the CDR3 is TGTGCCAGCAGTTTGGCGCCGGGTGCTAAAGGCCTCCACTTT.

This clonotype was seen repeatedly, ten times or more. This chain links TRBV7-2 with TRBJ2-1; D is perhaps TRBD1 (6 bases). CDR1 and CDR2 from the germline V gene are SGHTA and FQGNSA. With 5 bases removed from V and 9 bases from J, the gap between germline ends came to 14 bases. This CDR3 has 13 amino acids. The CDR3 here is CASSPHRDTEQFF. CDR3 in DNA: TGTGCCAGCAGCCCCCACAGGGACACTGAGCAGTTCTTC.

The sample holds many counts of this clonotype. The chain is built from TRBV7-2 and TRBJ1-2; no firm D call. Germline-derived CDR1 and CDR2 are SGHTA and FQGNSA. The V and J ends lost 0 bases and 7 bases respectively, with 15 bases between them. The CDR3 extends over 15 amino acids. CDR3 protein: CASSLAGNLERGYTF. The DNA of the CDR3 is TGTGCCAGCAGCTTAGCGGGCAATCTTGAGCGTGGCTACACCTTC.

V is TRBV12-3 or TRBV12-4 and J is TRBJ2-2; TRBD1 matches 8 bases. J lost 5 bases, V lost 5 bases, and 4 bases had no gene match. The CDR3 spans 14 residues. CDR3 sequence reads: CASSRQGWTGELFF. CDR3 in DNA: TGTGCCAGCAGTCGACAGGGGTGGACCGGGGAGCTGTTTTTT.

The V call is TRBV11-2, the J call TRBJ2-1; 9 positions match TRBD2. This CDR3 comprises 15 residues. Germline trimming cut 5 bases from V and 6 bases from J; bases unmatched to any gene: 8. In germline, CDR1 is SGHAT, CDR2 FQNNGV. The chain's CDR3 is CASSAASGVVNEQFF. The CDR3 DNA reads as TGTGCCAGCAGCGCAGCTAGCGGGGTAGTCAATGAGCAGTTCTTC.

The chain employs TRBV19 and TRBJ2-1; 7 bases agree with TRBD1. V shed 9 bases and J 0 bases; nucleotides not matched to a gene: 8. The V gene's germline CDR1 is LNHDA and CDR2 SQIVND (reference sequence). This CDR3 region has 15 residues. CDR3 sequence (DNA): TGTGCCAGCCAACCAGGGGGAAGCTCCTACAATGAGCAGTTCTTC. This sequence encodes CASQPGGSSYNEQFF. Full variable domain (remainder filled in from reference TRBV19 and TRBJ2-1): DGGITQSPKYLFRKEGQNVTLSCEQNLNHDAMYWYRQDPGQGLRLIYYSQIVNDFQKGDIAEGYSVSREKKESFPLTVTSAQKNPTAFYLCASQPGGSSYNEQFFGPGTRLTVL.

This rearrangement joins TRBV11-2 to TRBJ2-1; 8 bases map to TRBD2. CDR3 length equals 16 residues. CDR1 SGHAT and CDR2 FQNNGV come from the germline V gene. V dropped 5 bases and J dropped 2; count of bases not matched to a gene: 8. CDR3 loop: CASSPISGDAYNEQFF. CDR3 bases: TGTGCCAGCAGCCCGATTAGCGGGGACGCCTACAATGAGCAGTTCTTC.

This clonotype was seen more than once but under ten times. The chain has TRBV5-4 and TRBJ2-7; TRBD2 matches at 10 bases. J gave up 6 bases and V 0 bases, and 12 bases lay outside the gene matches. The germline V gene encodes CDR1 SGHNT and CDR2 YYREEE (reference sequence). The CDR3 extends over 17 amino acids. The CDR3 DNA reads as TGTGCCAGCAGCTTGGGGACTAGCGGATGGGGGTTCGGCGAGCAGTACTTC. Protein product: CASSLGTSGWGFGEQYF.

The rearrangement joins TRBV19 to TRBJ2-7, with TRBD1 identical over 9 bases. CDR1 and CDR2 (germline): LNHDA, SQIVND (reference sequence). The J segment lost 3 bases and the V segment lost 5 bases, leaving 8 bases of the junction unmatched. The CDR3 length is 15 residues. CDR3 DNA sequence: TGTGCCAGTAGTCCACAGGGGGCTCTTAGCTACGAGCAGTACTTC. This codes for CASSPQGALSYEQYF.

J is TRBJ2-1 and V is TRBV20-1, with TRBD2 matching 7 bases. With V trimmed by 1 base and J by 3 bases, 6 bases remained unmatched. The germline gives CDR1 DFQATT, CDR2 SNEGSKA (reference sequence). The CDR3 loop spans 15 amino acids. CDR3 bases: TGCAGTGCTAGAGGACGAGCGGGGAGCTACAATGAGCAGTTCTTC. Translating gives CSARGRAGSYNEQFF.

The CDR3 nucleotides read TGTGCCAGCAGTTTATGGGAGGGGGCCCGACCCCGTACGCAGTATTTT. This translates into CASSLWEGARPRTQYF. The rearrangement joins TRBV27 to TRBJ2-3; D could derive from TRBD1 or TRBD2 (7 bases each). Trimming shortened V by 1 base and J by 8 bases, and 19 bases separated the two germline ends. Germline V lookup: CDR1 MNHEY, CDR2 SMNVEV (reference sequence). The length of the CDR3 is 16 residues.